The clone carrying this TCR beta chain has a handful of counts. Its antigen is not known. The sample is drawn from a study of beta chain features in type 1 diabetes. Trimming cost V 4 bases and J 0 bases, with 9 bases left between them. Germline CDR1 reads SGHDN; CDR2 reads FVKESK. This CDR3 is 14 amino acids long. Of the isolated RNA, all was reverse transcribed, and so the sequenced material was expressed TCRB transcripts. Generated by immunoSEQ multiplex PCR, the TCRdb table keeps only in-frame clones and is missing some. The table has under 90,000 clones, under 35% seen once. Via CD45RO/CCR7/CD25/CD127/CD95/CD27, cells of the CD4+ naive, central memory, regulatory and stem cell-like memory subsets were sorted. Purity exceeding 98% was reached by all sorted populations. General study points: There was no resolution here of whether HLA type influences TCRB rearrangement. Among all four CD4+ subsets, Type 1 diabetes patients had TCRB CDR3s that were moderately but significantly shorter.

The origin of this receptor is a young woman in good health. The rearrangement uses TRBV14 and TRBJ1-1; D is unresolved. The sequenced material came from stem cell memory CD4+ T cells from blood. CDR3 sequence: CASSRYRMNTEAFF. For the CDR3, the DNA is TGTGCCAGCAGCCGTTACAGAATGAACACTGAAGCTTTCTTT. The full variable domain, its missing parts supplied by reference TRBV14 and TRBJ1-1, is EAGVTQFPSHSVIEKGQTVTLRCDPISGHDNLYWYRRVMGKEIKFLLHFVKESKQDESGMPNNRFLAERTGGTYSTLKVQPAELEDSGVYFCASSRYRMNTEAFFGQGTRLTVV.